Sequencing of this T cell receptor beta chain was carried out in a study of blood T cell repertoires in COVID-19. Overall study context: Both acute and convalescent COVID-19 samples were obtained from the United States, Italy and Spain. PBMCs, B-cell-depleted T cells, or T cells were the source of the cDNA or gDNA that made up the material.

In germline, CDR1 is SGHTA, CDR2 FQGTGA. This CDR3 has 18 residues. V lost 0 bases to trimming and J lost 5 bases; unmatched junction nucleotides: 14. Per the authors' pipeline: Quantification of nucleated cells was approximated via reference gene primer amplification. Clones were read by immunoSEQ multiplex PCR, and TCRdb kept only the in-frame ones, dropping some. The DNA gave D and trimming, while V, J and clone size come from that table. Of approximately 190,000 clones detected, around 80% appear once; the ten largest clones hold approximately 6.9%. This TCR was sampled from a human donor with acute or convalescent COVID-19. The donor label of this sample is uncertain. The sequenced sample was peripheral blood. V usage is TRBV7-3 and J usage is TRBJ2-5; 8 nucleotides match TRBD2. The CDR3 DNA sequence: TGTGCCAGCAGCTTAACCGGAGAAGCGGGGGTCTACAGGGAGACCCAGTACTTC. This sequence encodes CASSLTGEAGVYRETQYF.